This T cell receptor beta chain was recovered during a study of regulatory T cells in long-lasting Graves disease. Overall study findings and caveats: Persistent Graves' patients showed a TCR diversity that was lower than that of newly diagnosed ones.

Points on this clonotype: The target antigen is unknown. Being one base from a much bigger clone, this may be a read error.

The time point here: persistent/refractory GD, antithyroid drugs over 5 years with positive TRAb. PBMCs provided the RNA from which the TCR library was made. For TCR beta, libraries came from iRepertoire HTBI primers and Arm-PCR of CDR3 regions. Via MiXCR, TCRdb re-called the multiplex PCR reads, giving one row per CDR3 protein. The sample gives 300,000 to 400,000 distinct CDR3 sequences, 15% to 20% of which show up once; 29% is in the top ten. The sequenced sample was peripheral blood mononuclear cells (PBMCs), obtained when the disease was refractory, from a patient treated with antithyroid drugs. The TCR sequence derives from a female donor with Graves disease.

CDR3 loop: CSVEVTGSGAFF. DNA for the CDR3: TGCAGCGTTGAAGTTACAGGATCTGGAGCTTTCTTT. The chain uses TRBV29-1 and TRBJ1-1, with D maybe TRBD1 (5 bases). The V end lost 1 base, the J end lost 10 bases, and 13 bases lay between the germline ends. Germline CDR1 SQVTM, CDR2 ANQGSEA. The CDR3 spans 12 residues.